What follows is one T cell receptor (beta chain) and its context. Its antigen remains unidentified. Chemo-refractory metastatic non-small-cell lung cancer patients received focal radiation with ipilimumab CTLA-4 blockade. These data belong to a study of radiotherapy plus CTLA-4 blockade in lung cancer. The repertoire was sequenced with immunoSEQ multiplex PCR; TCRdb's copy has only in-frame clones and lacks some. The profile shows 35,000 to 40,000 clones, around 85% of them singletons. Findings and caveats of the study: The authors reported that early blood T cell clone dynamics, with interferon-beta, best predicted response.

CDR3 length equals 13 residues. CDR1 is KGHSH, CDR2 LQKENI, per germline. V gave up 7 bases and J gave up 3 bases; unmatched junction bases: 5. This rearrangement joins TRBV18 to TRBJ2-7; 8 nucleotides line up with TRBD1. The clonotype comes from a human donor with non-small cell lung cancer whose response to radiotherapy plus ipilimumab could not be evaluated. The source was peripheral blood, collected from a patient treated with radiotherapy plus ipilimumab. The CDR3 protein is CASLPGTGYEQYF. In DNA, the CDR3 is TGTGCCAGCTTACCCGGGACAGGCTACGAGCAGTACTTC.